At least ten counts were recorded for the clone carrying this TCR beta chain. This entry belongs to a study of naive and memory T cell subsets. Noted treatment: skin biopsy from PPD injection site in Mantoux-positive individual. The library had UMIs added by 3' ligation of an oligonucleotide to TCR cDNA. Reverse transcription used DNase-treated unsorted total RNA, aiming for roughly 1 to 1000 ng. The V end lost 7 bases, the J end lost 0 bases, and 3 bases lay between the germline ends. CDR1 is SNHLY, CDR2 FYNNEI, per germline. The CDR3 loop spans 11 amino acids. Amplification of ligated cDNA took four PCR rounds with SP2 and nested alpha and beta constant primers. TCRdb independently ran MiXCR on the UMI-ligation and nested PCR reads; one entry per CDR3 protein. The sample lists about 14,000 distinct CDR3 sequences, under 6.5% occurring once.

The rearrangement links TRBV2 to TRBJ1-1; D is unresolved. The material sequenced was skin, taken from a tuberculin skin test site. This receptor was obtained from an adult in good health. DNA of the CDR3: TGTGCCAGCATGATGAACACTGAAGCTTTCTTT. Its translation is CASMMNTEAFF.